These T cell receptor beta chains were read from a single sample in a study of T cells expressing NK-cell markers. TCRdb re-analyzed the 5' RACE reads; it lists each CDR3 protein once, without DNA. The sample totals under 200,000 distinct CDR3 sequences. The specimen was blood T cells: a sorted CD56 or NKG2C T cell subset, CD4+ or CD8+ T cells, or bulk PBMC T cells (not recorded which). The origin of the receptors is a woman between 18 and 70 years old in good health. Both conserved end residues are part of each CDR3.

>TRBV3-1|TRBJ1-2
CASSGPASTYGYTF
>TRBV7-8|TRBJ2-3
CASSLGGQWTQYF
>TRBV9|TRBJ1-5
CASSVDGQGGFPQHF
>TRBV10-3|TRBJ1-2
CAISEGQGGGYTF
>TRBV12-3/TRBV12-4|TRBJ1-2
CASTLGATRGYTF
>TRBV10-3|TRBJ1-1
CAISDRAGAGEAFF
>TRBV28|TRBJ1-3
CASHRENYGNTIYF
>TRBV6-1|TRBJ2-7
CASSVHSGTSGSYEQYF
>TRBV3-1|TRBJ2-1
CASSHPGGGASYNEQFF
>TRBV10-3|TRBJ2-6
CAIRAGSLSGANVLTF
>TRBV7-6|TRBJ2-5
CASSLIRSETQYF
>TRBV7-4|TRBJ2-1
CASSKEAGGSYNEQFF
>TRBV20-1|TRBJ2-1
CSAGLAARYNEQFF
>TRBV9|TRBJ2-3
CASSVAGWGVTDTQYF
>TRBV30|TRBJ1-3
CASGTGGGNTIYF
>TRBV2|TRBJ1-2
CASAATFMSRAAGYGYTF
>TRBV6-5|TRBJ2-3
CASSYLTGVGTDTQYF
>TRBV24-1|TRBJ1-1
CATSDYRNTEAFF